This record concerns one T cell receptor beta chain sequence. The data were obtained in a study of blood T cell repertoires in COVID-19. About the research overall: Nucleic acid was either cDNA or gDNA, and it came from T cells, B-cell-depleted T cells, or PBMCs.

Clones were read by immunoSEQ multiplex PCR, and TCRdb kept only the in-frame ones, dropping some. The sample has 90,000 or so clones, approximately 90% seen once. This TCR came from a human donor with active COVID-19. The donor label of this sample is uncertain. Material for sequencing was peripheral blood.

In nucleotides, the CDR3 is TGTGCCAGCAGCCCGACCCGACTCACAGATACGCAGTATTTT. Its translation is CASSPTRLTDTQYF. This chain joins TRBV6-4 and TRBJ2-3; D gene ambiguous. CDR1 MRHNA and CDR2 SNTAGT come from the germline V gene. V lost 6 bases, J lost 2 bases, and 12 bases lay in between. The CDR3 runs 14 residues.